Below, 29 T cell receptor beta chains from the same sample are listed, as sequenced in a study of CD8+ T cells in alopecia areata. RNA, once extracted, was reverse transcribed into cDNA for use as the sequencing template. TCRdb's copy holds only in-frame clones and misses some; the assay was immunoSEQ multiplex PCR. In the table there are 150,000 to 200,000 clones, around 54% of which are singletons. The sample was CD4+ T cells sorted from blood. All receptors derive from a human donor in good health.

This chain joins TRBV29-1 and TRBJ2-1; 9 bases align to TRBD1. From germline, CDR1 is SQVTM and CDR2 ANQGSEA. The length of the CDR3 is 17 residues. Trimming cost V 8 bases and J 1 base; bases outside gene matches: 15. CDR3 region: CSFPPPGQGSSYNEQFF. The CDR3 region has the DNA TGCAGCTTCCCGCCGCCGGGACAGGGATCATCCTACAATGAGCAGTTCTTC.

This clone was seen more than once but under ten times. The CDR3 nucleotides are TGCAGCGTTTGGGGGACACCCTCTGGGGCCAACGTCCTGACTTTC. Translation: CSVWGTPSGANVLTF. The gene calls are TRBV29-1 and TRBJ2-6; TRBD1 is a possible D gene (6 bases). The V and J ends lost 5 bases and 0 bases respectively, with 11 bases between them. CDR1 and CDR2 (germline): SQVTM, ANQGSEA. CDR3 size: 15 residues.

Notes on this clone: A read error may produce the germline difference seen at one junction end. The chain employs TRBV7-7 and TRBJ2-5; TRBD1 matches 7 bases. Per germline, CDR1 SSHAT and CDR2 FNYEAQ (reference sequence). CDR3 length equals 15 residues. CDR3 loop: CASSLEQGTGETQYF. CDR3 DNA sequence: TGTGCTAGCAGCTTAGAACAGGGGACGGGAGAGACCCAGTACTTC.

This clone was counted between two and nine times. The chain couples TRBV29-1 to TRBJ2-1, with TRBD2 matching over 11 bases. Trimming took 4 bases from V and 7 from J; bases not matched to a gene: 12. The CDR3 has 16 amino acids. Germline CDR1 reads SQVTM; CDR2 reads ANQGSEA. CDR3 sequence: CSVAETSRTSGNEQFF. The CDR3 nucleotides are TGCAGCGTTGCCGAAACCTCCCGGACTAGCGGGAATGAGCAGTTCTTC.

The table lists this clone with a few counts. Additional DNA sequences in this sample encode the identical CDR3. The chain links TRBV7-9 to TRBJ2-6; TRBD1 matches at 10 bases. The V gene end was trimmed by 1 base and the J gene end by 0 bases; junction bases not matched to a gene: 0. The CDR3 consists of 17 residues. Looked up from germline, CDR1 is SEHNR and CDR2 is FQNEAQ (reference sequence). CDR3: CASSLGTGGSGANVLTF. The CDR3 coding sequence is TGTGCCAGCAGCTTAGGGACAGGGGGCTCTGGGGCCAACGTCCTGACTTTC.

The chain uses TRBV29-1 and TRBJ2-5; no reliable D call. V was clipped by 4 bases and J by 0 bases, with 9 bases between them. The CDR3 consists of 13 residues. Germline V gene data show CDR1 as SQVTM and CDR2 as ANQGSEA. CDR3 coding DNA: TGCAGCGTTGGCGAGTCCCACCAAGAGACCCAGTACTTC. Its protein product is CSVGESHQETQYF.

The V gene is TRBV7-2, the J gene TRBJ2-2, with 7 bases that match TRBD2. The CDR3 contains 17 residues. The trim removed 3 bases at V and 0 bases at J, leaving 7 bases unmatched. CDR1 and CDR2 from the germline V gene are SGHTA and FQGNSA. Written as DNA, the CDR3 is TGTGCCAGCAGCTTCCCGTCGAGCGGGACGAACACCGGGGAGCTGTTTTTT. Translation: CASSFPSSGTNTGELFF.

In its sample, this clone was seen a few times. The rearrangement links TRBV29-1 to TRBJ1-1, with 11 bases fitting TRBD1. Trimming removed 2 bases from V and 7 bases from J; junction bases left unmatched: 6. The CDR3 covers 14 residues. Germline-derived CDR1 and CDR2 are SQVTM and ANQGSEA. The CDR3 region has the DNA TGCAGCGTTGAACATCCGGGACAGGGGGTTGAAGCTTTCTTT. It encodes CSVEHPGQGVEAFF.

The V and J genes are TRBV5-1 and TRBJ2-3; TRBD1 agrees at 8 bases. The length of the CDR3 is 14 residues. Germline CDR1 SGHRS, CDR2 YFSETQ. Trimming removed 5 bases from V and 1 base from J; junction bases left unmatched: 3. This CDR3 reads CASRVGQGTDTQYF. The CDR3 nucleotides are TGCGCCAGCAGGGTGGGACAGGGCACAGATACGCAGTATTTT.

The J gene is TRBJ1-5, the V gene TRBV5-6; TRBD1 matches at 9 bases. This CDR3 comprises 15 residues. Germline V lookup: CDR1 SGHDT, CDR2 YYEEEE. With V trimmed by 3 bases and J by 3 bases, 4 bases remained unmatched. DNA for the CDR3: TGTGCCAGCAGCTCCGGGACAGGGAACAATCAGCCCCAGCATTTT. Amino acid sequence: CASSSGTGNNQPQHF.

This clone has only one observation. V and J are TRBV5-1 and TRBJ2-7, with 9 bases fitting TRBD1. This CDR3 is 15 amino acids long. The V gene's germline CDR1 is SGHRS and CDR2 YFSETQ. Trimming removed 4 bases from V and 5 bases from J; junction bases left unmatched: 10. As DNA, the CDR3 is TGCGCCAGCAGCCTCCCCGGGACAGGGCTAAACGAGCAGTACTTC. Its translation is CASSLPGTGLNEQYF.

The chain combines TRBV29-1 with TRBJ2-1, with 9 bases identical to TRBD2. CDR1 and CDR2 from the germline V gene are SQVTM and ANQGSEA. CDR3 length: 13 amino acids. The V segment lost 4 bases and the J segment 8 bases; nucleotides outside the gene matches: 6. The CDR3 protein is CSVGGTSSHEQFF. The DNA for the CDR3 is TGCAGCGTTGGGGGGACTAGCTCCCATGAGCAGTTCTTC.

This sequence joins TRBV6-5 and TRBJ2-5; the D is unclear. V gave up 6 bases and J gave up 1 base, with 9 bases separating them. Per germline, CDR1 MNHEY and CDR2 SVGAGI. The length of the CDR3 is 13 residues. CDR3 DNA sequence: TGTGCCAGCAGAGGGCAGTTCCAAGAGACCCAGTACTTC. Translation gives CASRGQFQETQYF.

This clone has just a few counts. The rearrangement joins TRBV7-2 to TRBJ2-7, with a tentative D call TRBD1 (7 bases). V lost 5 bases and J 3 bases, leaving 17 bases between the germline ends. This CDR3 is 15 amino acids long. The germline gives CDR1 SGHTA, CDR2 FQGNSA. DNA of the CDR3: TGTGCCAGCAGCCAGGTGGCGGGACAGAACTACGAGCAGTACTTC. Its protein product is CASSQVAGQNYEQYF.

The chain is built from TRBV29-1 and TRBJ2-7, with 8 bases matching TRBD1. Germline loops: CDR1 SQVTM, CDR2 ANQGSEA. This CDR3 has 13 amino acids. After removal of 5 bases from V and 2 bases from J, the junction contained 5 bases not matched to a gene. The CDR3 DNA sequence: TGCAGCGTTTGGACAGGGACCACCTACGAGCAGTACTTC. Translation: CSVWTGTTYEQYF.

This sequence joins TRBV10-3 and TRBJ2-1, with TRBD2 matching 7 bases. CDR1 and CDR2 (germline): ENHRY, SYGVKD. CDR3 size: 15 residues. The trim removed 0 bases at V and 7 bases at J, leaving 6 bases unmatched. This CDR3 is CAISESWEGRNEQFF. The CDR3 DNA follows: TGTGCCATCAGTGAGTCGTGGGAGGGCAGGAATGAGCAGTTCTTC.

CDR3 in amino acids: CATSRESSYGYTF. The CDR3, as DNA: TGTGCCACCAGCAGAGAGAGTTCCTATGGCTACACCTTC. V gene TRBV15 combines with J gene TRBJ1-2; D is uncertain. Germline CDR1 is LNHNV and CDR2 is YYDKDF (reference sequence). The CDR3 consists of 13 residues. The V gene lost 0 bases and the J gene lost 4 bases, with 6 bases spanning the gap.

As concerns this clone: Additional DNA sequences in this sample encode the identical CDR3. CDR3 nucleotides: TGCAGCGTTGTAGGGGCAGATACGCAGTATTTT. Translated: CSVVGADTQYF. The chain carries TRBV29-1 and TRBJ2-3, with a tentative D call TRBD1 (5 bases). The CDR3 is 11 amino acids. The ends were cut back, 4 bases at V and 4 bases at J, with 6 bases in the middle. Germline V CDR1 and CDR2: SQVTM, ANQGSEA.

The rearrangement links TRBV7-9 to TRBJ2-1, with D perhaps TRBD2 (6 bases). Germline CDR1 reads SEHNR; CDR2 reads FQNEAQ (reference sequence). This CDR3 spans 15 amino acids. V lost 7 bases, J lost 5 bases, and 18 bases lay in between. CDR3 in amino acids: CASTPIAATNNEQFF. The CDR3 DNA follows: TGTGCCAGCACCCCCATAGCGGCAACAAACAATGAGCAGTTCTTC. The whole variable domain, remainder taken from reference TRBV7-9 and TRBJ2-1, is DTGVSQNPRHKITKRGQNVTFRCDPISEHNRLYWYRQTLGQGPEFLTYFQNEAQLEKSRLLSDRFSAERPKGSFSTLEIQRTEQGDSAMYLCASTPIAATNNEQFFGPGTRLTVL.

The chain is built from TRBV18 and TRBJ2-5; tentative D call: TRBD1 (6 bases). V gave up 2 bases and J gave up 2 bases, with 12 bases separating them. Germline CDR1 is KGHSH and CDR2 is LQKENI. The length of the CDR3 is 15 residues. DNA of the CDR3: TGTGCCAGCTCACCAATAGGGGGAAGGCAAGAGACCCAGTACTTC. This sequence encodes CASSPIGGRQETQYF.

The chain is built from TRBV14 and TRBJ2-5; D perhaps matches TRBD2 (5 bases). Looked up from germline, CDR1 is SGHDN and CDR2 is FVKESK. CDR3 length: 14 residues. The V end lost 4 bases, the J end lost 1 base, and 10 bases lay between the germline ends. This CDR3 is CASSPQRIQETQYF. The CDR3 DNA reads as TGTGCCAGCAGCCCTCAGCGGATCCAAGAGACCCAGTACTTC.

The J gene is TRBJ2-1, the V gene TRBV25-1; the match to TRBD2 covers 7 bases. V lost 8 bases and J lost 7; bases outside the gene matches: 11. The CDR3 length is 14 residues. Per germline, CDR1 MGHDK and CDR2 SYGVNS. The CDR3: CASCLSGNWNEQFF. CDR3 sequence (DNA): TGTGCCAGCTGTTTGAGCGGGAACTGGAATGAGCAGTTCTTC.

V gene TRBV15 combines with J gene TRBJ2-7; D unresolved. Germline loops: CDR1 LNHNV, CDR2 YYDKDF (reference sequence). CDR3 length: 13 amino acids. The V and J ends lost 1 base and 6 bases respectively, with 10 bases between them. The CDR3 protein is CATSRGDLPEQYF. In nucleotides, the CDR3 is TGTGCCACCAGCAGAGGAGACCTACCCGAGCAGTACTTC.

Concerning this clone itself: Other DNA variants within this sample encode the same CDR3. The V gene is TRBV29-1, the J gene TRBJ2-7; D is unresolved. The CDR3 is 11 residues long. The V and J ends lost 2 bases and 0 bases respectively, with 2 bases between them. The V gene's germline CDR1 is SQVTM and CDR2 ANQGSEA. CDR3 sequence (DNA): TGCAGCGTTGAATCCTCCTACGAGCAGTACTTC. Translated, it gives CSVESSYEQYF.

This clone was seen a few times. V and J are TRBV29-1 and TRBJ2-1; D might be TRBD1 (6 bases). Trimming stripped 8 bases from V and 2 bases from J, with 13 bases between. This CDR3 has 13 amino acids. Germline-derived CDR1 and CDR2 are SQVTM and ANQGSEA. CDR3 DNA: TGCAGCTCTGGCAGGGGAACCTACAATGAGCAGTTCTTC. Encoded protein: CSSGRGTYNEQFF.

The chain carries TRBV28 and TRBJ1-2, with TRBD1 as a possible D gene (5 bases). CDR3 length equals 11 residues. The V end lost 4 bases, the J end lost 13 bases, and 13 bases lay between the germline ends. Germline V gene data show CDR1 as MDHEN and CDR2 as SYDVKM. CDR3 bases: TGTGCCAGCAGTTCCGACAGAAAACTCACCTTC. Its protein product is CASSSDRKLTF.

The chain is built from TRBV6-5 and TRBJ1-1; 9 bases match TRBD1. The length of the CDR3 is 14 residues. The ends lost 7 bases at V and 1 base at J; junction bases unmatched: 4. Germline V CDR1 and CDR2: MNHEY, SVGAGI. CDR3 nucleotides: TGTGCCAGCAAACTACAGGGGGCGAACACTGAAGCTTTCTTT. Amino acid sequence: CASKLQGANTEAFF.

The rearrangement joins TRBV7-9 to TRBJ2-7, with 11 bases lining up with TRBD1. The CDR3 totals 15 residues. J lost 5 bases, V lost 0 bases, and 3 bases had no gene match. Germline CDR1 SEHNR, CDR2 FQNEAQ (reference sequence). The CDR3 loop reads CASSLAGTGGHEQYF. As DNA, the CDR3 is TGTGCCAGCAGCTTAGCGGGGACAGGGGGGCACGAGCAGTACTTC.

The V call is TRBV9, the J call TRBJ2-1; the match to TRBD2 covers 9 bases. This CDR3 spans 16 amino acids. Germline V CDR1 and CDR2: SGDLS, YYNGEE. V was clipped by 4 bases and J by 2 bases; unmatched bases: 7. CDR3 region: CASSQGTSRPYNEQFF. The CDR3 DNA reads as TGTGCCAGCAGCCAAGGGACTAGCCGGCCCTACAATGAGCAGTTCTTC.